The T cell receptor (beta chain) described here comes from a study of blood T cells in healthy people across ages. Study results and caveats: As age increased, TCR beta diversity per million T cells fell in a roughly linear fashion.

A second roughly 6 to 11 cycle PCR used barcoded and J-beta primers. TCRdb redid the calling of the 5' RACE reads with MiXCR, one entry per CDR3 protein. Found here are around 820,000 distinct CDR3 sequences, approximately 25% of them singletons; the top ten hold around 3.6%. Comments on this clonotype: Its target is unknown.

These data also featured in a second study, about T cells of mothers and their children.

Sequencing was carried out using blood. The receptor was isolated from a boy aged 10-17 years in good health.

The chain's CDR3 is CATSDLRGNEQFF. For the CDR3, the DNA is TGTGCCACCAGTGATTTGAGGGGAAATGAGCAGTTCTTC. This chain connects TRBV24-1 to TRBJ2-5, with D maybe TRBD1 (5 bases). The end of the DNA fits TRBJ2-1 better, so the J call may be wrong. Germline assignment: CDR1 KGHDR and CDR2 SFDVKD. The CDR3 has 13 amino acids.